The clone carrying this T cell receptor beta chain was detected ten times or more. The antigen remains undetermined. The sample is drawn from a study of T-cell reconstitution after alpha-beta-depleted transplantation in children. Study-wide results and limits: By about two months after transplant, alpha-beta T cells reportedly arose from several hundred graft clones that had expanded. After transplant, high TCRbeta diversity at day 60 in some patients arose from surviving recipient T cells and thymic progenitors. Counts and diversity of T cells one year after transplant came mostly from newly produced T cells.

Using unique molecular identifiers, the investigators prepared the TCRbeta library. One entry per CDR3 protein, called by TCRdb with MiXCR from the PCR reads. The table includes 900,000 or so distinct CDR3 sequences, approximately 15% detected once. The CDR3 contains 13 residues. The V and J ends lost 0 bases and 10 bases respectively, with 15 bases between them. The germline gives CDR1 SQVTM, CDR2 ANQGSEA. The J gene is TRBJ1-2, the V gene TRBV29-1; D is unresolved. Here the sequenced sample was PBMCs, mostly from graft donor cells, taken 360 days after TCRalphabeta/CD19-depleted stem cell transplant. The receptor was isolated from a male patient between 5 and 17 years old who had a stem cell transplant for acute lymphoblastic leukemia, so the T cells may come from the graft donor. CDR3 amino acids: CSVEDRSAFDYTF. The CDR3 bases are TGCAGCGTTGAAGATCGGTCGGCGTTCGACTACACCTTC.